This T cell receptor (beta chain) comes out of a study of early T cells in non-severe SARS-CoV-2 infection. Study at large: Bulk RNA taken from unsorted whole blood was sequenced, leaving chains unpaired.

This clonotype was counted only a few times. Its antigen is unidentified. Study-wide results and limits: VDJdb matching skewed toward anti-spike CD8 responses, missing private and CD4 specificities.

This CDR3 is 14 amino acids long. J gave up 3 bases and V 6 bases, and 7 bases lay outside the gene matches. Individually, cDNA molecules had unique molecular identifiers attached to them. MiXCR was run by TCRdb on the 5' RACE reads, yielding one entry per CDR3 protein. The table has 20,000 to 30,000 distinct CDR3 sequences, about 4.6% seen once. This chain links TRBV12-3 or TRBV12-4 with TRBJ2-5; 7 bases are a match to TRBD2. The clonotype originates from an adult who was a healthcare worker with PCR-confirmed SARS-CoV-2 infection or an uninfected control (not recorded which). Sequenced: whole blood. CDR3: CASRRLAEKETQYF. The CDR3 DNA sequence: TGTGCCAGCAGACGACTAGCAGAGAAAGAGACCCAGTACTTC.